The entry below describes one TCR beta chain. Its antigen is currently unknown. The entry originates in a study of shared clonotypes between healthy human individuals. Study results and limitations: In contrast to clonotypes shared by all four donors, non-shared clonotypes had lower generation probabilities. At large depth, rarefaction still showed sorted-subset sequencing to be incomplete. Across a handful of donors, naive CD4 shared 5% to 6%, naive CD8 around 3.5%, memory CD4 roughly 2.3%, memory CD8 over 0.3%.

Germline values: CDR1 MNHEY, CDR2 SVGAGI. CDR3 length equals 14 residues. Trimming pared 1 base from V and 6 bases from J, leaving 10 bases between. Deep level was the assay's run setting. Some clones are missing from TCRdb's copy, which holds only in-frame ones; the method was immunoSEQ multiplex PCR. The table records about 1 million clones, around 74% of them present only once. This clonotype was sampled from a man younger than 35 in good health. V gene TRBV6-5 combines with J gene TRBJ2-1; D gene ambiguous. The sequenced sample consisted of memory CD4+ T cells sorted from blood. As to subset: CD45RA-negative fraction. This CDR3 reads CASSYWSEPNEQFF. The CDR3 nucleotides are TGTGCCAGCAGTTACTGGTCTGAGCCCAATGAGCAGTTCTTC.